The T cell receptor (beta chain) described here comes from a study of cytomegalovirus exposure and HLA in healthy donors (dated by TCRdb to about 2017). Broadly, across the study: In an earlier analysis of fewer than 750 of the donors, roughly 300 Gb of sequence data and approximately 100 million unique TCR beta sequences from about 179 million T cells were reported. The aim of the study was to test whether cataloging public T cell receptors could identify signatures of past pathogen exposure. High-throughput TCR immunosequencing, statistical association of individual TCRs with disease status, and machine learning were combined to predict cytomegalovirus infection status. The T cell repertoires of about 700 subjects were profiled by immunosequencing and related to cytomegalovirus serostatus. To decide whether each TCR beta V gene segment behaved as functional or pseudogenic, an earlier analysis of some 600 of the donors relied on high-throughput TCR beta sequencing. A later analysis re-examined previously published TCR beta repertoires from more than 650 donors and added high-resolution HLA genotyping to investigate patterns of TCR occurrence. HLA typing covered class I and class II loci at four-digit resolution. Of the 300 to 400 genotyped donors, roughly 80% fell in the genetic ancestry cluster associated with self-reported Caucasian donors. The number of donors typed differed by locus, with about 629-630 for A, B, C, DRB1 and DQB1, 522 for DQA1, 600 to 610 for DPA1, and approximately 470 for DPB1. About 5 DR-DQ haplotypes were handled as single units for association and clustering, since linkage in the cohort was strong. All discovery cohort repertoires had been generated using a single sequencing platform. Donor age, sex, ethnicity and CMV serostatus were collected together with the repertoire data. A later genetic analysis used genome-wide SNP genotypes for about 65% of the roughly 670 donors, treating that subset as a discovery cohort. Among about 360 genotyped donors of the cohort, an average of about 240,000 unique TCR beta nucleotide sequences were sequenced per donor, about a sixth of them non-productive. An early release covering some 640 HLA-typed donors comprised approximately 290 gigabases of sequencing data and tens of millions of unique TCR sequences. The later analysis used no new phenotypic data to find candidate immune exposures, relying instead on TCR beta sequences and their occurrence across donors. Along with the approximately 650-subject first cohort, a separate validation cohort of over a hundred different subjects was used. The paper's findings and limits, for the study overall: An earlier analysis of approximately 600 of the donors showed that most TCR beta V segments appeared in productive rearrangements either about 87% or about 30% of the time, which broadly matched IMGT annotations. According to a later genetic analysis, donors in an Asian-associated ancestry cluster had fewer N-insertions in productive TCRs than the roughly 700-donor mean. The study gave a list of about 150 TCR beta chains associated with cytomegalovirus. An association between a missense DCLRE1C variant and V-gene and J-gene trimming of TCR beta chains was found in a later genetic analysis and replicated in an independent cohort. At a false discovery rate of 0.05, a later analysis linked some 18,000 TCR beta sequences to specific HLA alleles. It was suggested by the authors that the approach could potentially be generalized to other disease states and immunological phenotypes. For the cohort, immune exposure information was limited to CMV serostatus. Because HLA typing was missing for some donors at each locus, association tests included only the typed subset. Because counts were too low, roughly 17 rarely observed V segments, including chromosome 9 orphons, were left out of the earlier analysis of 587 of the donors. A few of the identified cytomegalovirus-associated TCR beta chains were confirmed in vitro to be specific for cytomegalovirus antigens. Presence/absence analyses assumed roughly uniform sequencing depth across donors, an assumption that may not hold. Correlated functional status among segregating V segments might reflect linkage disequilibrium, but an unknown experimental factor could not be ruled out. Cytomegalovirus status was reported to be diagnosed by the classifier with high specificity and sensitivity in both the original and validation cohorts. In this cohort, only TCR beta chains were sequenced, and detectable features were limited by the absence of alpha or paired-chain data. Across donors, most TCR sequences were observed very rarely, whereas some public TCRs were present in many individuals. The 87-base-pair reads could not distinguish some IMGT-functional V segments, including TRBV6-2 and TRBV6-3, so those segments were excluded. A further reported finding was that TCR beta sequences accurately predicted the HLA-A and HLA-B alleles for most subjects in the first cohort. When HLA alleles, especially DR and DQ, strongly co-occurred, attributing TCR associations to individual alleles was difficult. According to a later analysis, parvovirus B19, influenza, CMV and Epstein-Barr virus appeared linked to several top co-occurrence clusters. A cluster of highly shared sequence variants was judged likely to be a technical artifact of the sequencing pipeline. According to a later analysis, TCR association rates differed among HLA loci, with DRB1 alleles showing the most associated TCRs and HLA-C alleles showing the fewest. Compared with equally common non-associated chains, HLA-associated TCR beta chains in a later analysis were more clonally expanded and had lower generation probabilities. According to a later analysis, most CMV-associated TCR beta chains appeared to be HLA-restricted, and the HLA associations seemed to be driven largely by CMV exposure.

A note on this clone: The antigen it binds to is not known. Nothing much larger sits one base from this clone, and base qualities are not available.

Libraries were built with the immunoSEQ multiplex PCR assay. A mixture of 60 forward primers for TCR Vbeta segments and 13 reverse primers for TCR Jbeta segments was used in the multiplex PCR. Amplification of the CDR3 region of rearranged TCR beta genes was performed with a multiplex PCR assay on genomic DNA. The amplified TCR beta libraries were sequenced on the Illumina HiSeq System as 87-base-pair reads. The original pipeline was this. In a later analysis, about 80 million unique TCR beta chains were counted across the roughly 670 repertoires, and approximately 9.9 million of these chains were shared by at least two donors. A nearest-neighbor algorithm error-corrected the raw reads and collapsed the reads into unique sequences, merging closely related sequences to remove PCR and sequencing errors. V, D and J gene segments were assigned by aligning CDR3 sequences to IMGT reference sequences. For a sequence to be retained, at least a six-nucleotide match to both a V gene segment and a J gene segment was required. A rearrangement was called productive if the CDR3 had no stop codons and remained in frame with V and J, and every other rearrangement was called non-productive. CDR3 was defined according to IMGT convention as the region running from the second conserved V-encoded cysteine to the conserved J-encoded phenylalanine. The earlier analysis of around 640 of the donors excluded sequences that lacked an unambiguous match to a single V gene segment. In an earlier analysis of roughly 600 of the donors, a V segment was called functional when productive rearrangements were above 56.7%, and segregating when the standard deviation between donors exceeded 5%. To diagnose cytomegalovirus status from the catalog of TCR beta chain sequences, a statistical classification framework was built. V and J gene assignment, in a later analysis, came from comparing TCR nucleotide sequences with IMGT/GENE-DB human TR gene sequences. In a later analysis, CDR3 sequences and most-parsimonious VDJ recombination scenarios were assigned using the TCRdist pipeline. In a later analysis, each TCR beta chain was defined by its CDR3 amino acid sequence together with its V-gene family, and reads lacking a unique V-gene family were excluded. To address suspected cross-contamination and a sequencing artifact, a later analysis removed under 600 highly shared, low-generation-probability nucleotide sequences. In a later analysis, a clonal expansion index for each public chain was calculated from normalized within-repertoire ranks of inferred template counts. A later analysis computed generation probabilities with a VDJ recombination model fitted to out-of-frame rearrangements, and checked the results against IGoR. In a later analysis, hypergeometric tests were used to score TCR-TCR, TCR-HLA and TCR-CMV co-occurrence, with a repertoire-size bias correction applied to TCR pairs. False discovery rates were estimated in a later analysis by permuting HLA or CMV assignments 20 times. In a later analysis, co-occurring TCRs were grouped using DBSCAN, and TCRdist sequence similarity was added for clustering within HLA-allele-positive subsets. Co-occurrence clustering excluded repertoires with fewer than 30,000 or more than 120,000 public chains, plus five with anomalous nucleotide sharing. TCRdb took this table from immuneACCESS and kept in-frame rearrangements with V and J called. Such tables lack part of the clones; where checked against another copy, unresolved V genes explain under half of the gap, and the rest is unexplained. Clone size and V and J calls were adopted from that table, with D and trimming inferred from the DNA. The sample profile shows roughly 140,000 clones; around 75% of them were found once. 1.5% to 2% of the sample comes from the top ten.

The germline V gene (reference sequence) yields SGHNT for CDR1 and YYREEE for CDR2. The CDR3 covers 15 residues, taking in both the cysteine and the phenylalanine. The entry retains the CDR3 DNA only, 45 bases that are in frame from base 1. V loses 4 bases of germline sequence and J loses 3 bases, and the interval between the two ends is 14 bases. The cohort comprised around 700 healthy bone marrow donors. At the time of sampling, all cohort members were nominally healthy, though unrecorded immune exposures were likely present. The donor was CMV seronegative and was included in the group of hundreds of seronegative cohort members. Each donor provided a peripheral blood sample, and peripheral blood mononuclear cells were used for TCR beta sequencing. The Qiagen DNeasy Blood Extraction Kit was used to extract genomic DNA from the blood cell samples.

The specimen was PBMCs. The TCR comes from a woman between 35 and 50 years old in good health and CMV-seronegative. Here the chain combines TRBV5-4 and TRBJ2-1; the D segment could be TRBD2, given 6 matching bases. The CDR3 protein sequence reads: CASSDRIAVYNEQFF. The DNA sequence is TGTGCCAGCAGCGACCGAATAGCGGTCTACAATGAGCAGTTCTTC.